The sequence of this TCR beta chain was determined in a study of T cells in Graves' hyperthyroidism and ophthalmopathy. Study-wide findings and caveats: Before onset, ophthalmopathy was predicted by the model a median around 6 months earlier.

In regard to this clonotype: As yet, its antigen is unknown.

Trimming at V came to 2 bases and at J to 2 bases, leaving 16 bases not matched to a gene. This CDR3 region has 20 residues. Germline V CDR1 and CDR2: SGDLS, YYNGEE. Researchers amplified the TCR beta CDR3 regions from RNA transcripts. First-round RT-PCR targeting the TCR CDR3 was performed with the HTBI primer set. TCRdb passed the multiplex PCR reads through MiXCR, listing each CDR3 protein once. The sample includes roughly 700,000 distinct CDR3 sequences, around 16% of them seen just once. Used for diagnoses were clinical symptoms, serum thyroxine and TRAb, thyroid ultrasound and orbital computed tomography.

The source of this sequence is a man aged 50-60 years with Graves' hyperthyroidism. The genes are TRBV9 and TRBJ2-2, with 9 bases identical to TRBD1. Input material: blood. Here the CDR3 DNA reads TGTGCCAGCAGCGTTACAGGGGGCGGACGTTTCAAGGCTAACACCGGGGAGCTGTTTTTT. Its translation is CASSVTGGGRFKANTGELFF. Using reference TRBV9 and TRBJ2-2 for the parts outside the CDR3, the full variable domain is DSGVTQTPKHLITATGQRVTLRCSPRSGDLSVYWYQQSLDQGLQFLIQYYNGEERAKGNILERFSAQQFPDLHSELNLSSLELGDSALYFCASSVTGGGRFKANTGELFFGEGSRLTVL.